This entry describes one TCR beta chain. The CDR3 has 16 residues. Germline V CDR1 and CDR2: KGHDR, SFDVKD. V was pared by 3 bases and J by 0 bases, with 11 bases between. Original data processing: It was from reference gene primer amplification that nucleated cell counts were estimated. Clones were read by immunoSEQ multiplex PCR, and TCRdb kept only the in-frame ones, dropping some. D and trimming come from the DNA, and the V and J calls and clone size come from that table. The sample holds tens of thousands of clones, roughly nine tenths seen once. The data stem from a study of blood T cell repertoires in COVID-19.

The gene calls are TRBV24-1 and TRBJ1-5; D is uncertain. The specimen sequenced was peripheral blood. This receptor was obtained from a man aged 45-60 years with COVID-19, enrolled during active disease. This CDR3 reads CATSDGGFYSNQPQHF. The CDR3 coding sequence is TGTGCCACCAGTGATGGAGGGTTTTATAGCAATCAGCCCCAGCATTTT.